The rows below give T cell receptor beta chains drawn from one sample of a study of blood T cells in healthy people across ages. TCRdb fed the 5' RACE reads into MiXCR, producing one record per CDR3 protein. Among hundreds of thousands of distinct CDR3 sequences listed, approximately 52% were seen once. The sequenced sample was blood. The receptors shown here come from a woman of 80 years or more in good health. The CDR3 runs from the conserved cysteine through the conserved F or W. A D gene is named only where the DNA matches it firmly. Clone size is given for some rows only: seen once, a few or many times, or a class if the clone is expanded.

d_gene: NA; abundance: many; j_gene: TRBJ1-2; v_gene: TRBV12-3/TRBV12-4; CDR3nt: TGTGCCAGCAGTCCGCCCCGCGGGGATGGCTACACCTTC; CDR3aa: CASSPPRGDGYTF
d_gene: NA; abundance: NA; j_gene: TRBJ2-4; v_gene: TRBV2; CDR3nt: TGTGCCAGCGCAGGGTTGAGGGAGCAGTACTTC; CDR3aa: CASAGLREQYF
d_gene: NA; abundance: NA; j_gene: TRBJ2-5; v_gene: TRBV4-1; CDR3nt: TGCGCCAGCAGCCCTGCAGCGTTGCCCGGAGAGCAGTACTTC; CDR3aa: CASSPAALPGEQYF
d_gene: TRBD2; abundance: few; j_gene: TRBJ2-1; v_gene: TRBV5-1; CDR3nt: TGCGCCAGCAGCTTGGAGAGCGGGGGGGCCGGTGAGCAGTTCTTC; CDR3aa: CASSLESGGAGEQFF
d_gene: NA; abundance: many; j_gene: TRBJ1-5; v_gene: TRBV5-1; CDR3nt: TGCGCCAGCAGCTCCCGCGTCGGGGTCCAGCCCCAGCATTTT; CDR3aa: CASSSRVGVQPQHF
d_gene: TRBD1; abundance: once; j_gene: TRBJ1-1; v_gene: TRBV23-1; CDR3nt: TGCGCCAGCAGTCAATCGGGCCCAGGGGGCAGGACTGAAGCTTTCTTT; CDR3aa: CASSQSGPGGRTEAFF
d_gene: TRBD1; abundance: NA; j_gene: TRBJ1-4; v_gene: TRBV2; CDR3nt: TGTGCCAGCAGTCGGACAGGAGGAAAACTGTTTTTT; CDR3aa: CASSRTGGKLFF
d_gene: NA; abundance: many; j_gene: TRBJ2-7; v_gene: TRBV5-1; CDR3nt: TGCGCCAGCAGCTTGGTTGGAGAATCCTACGAGCAGTACTTC; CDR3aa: CASSLVGESYEQYF
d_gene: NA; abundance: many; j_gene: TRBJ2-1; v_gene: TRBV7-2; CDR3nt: TGTGCCAGCAGCTTAGACCGGGCCTACAATGAGCAGTTCTTC; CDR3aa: CASSLDRAYNEQFF
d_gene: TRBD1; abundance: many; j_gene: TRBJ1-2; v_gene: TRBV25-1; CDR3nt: TGTGCCAGCTCGACAGGGGCCAACTATGGCTACACCTTC; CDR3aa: CASSTGANYGYTF
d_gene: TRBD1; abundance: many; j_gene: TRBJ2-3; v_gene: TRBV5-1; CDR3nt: TGCGCCAGCAGAACCAGGACAGGGGGCACAGATACGCAGTATTTT; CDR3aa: CASRTRTGGTDTQYF
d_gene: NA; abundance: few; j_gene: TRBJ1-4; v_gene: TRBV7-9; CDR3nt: TGTGCCAGCAGCCCCACATCGTTTAATGAAAAACTGTTTTTT; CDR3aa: CASSPTSFNEKLFF
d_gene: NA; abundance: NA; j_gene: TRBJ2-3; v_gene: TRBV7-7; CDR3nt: TGTGCTAGCAGCCGGAGGGTTGGTGGAGCTAGCACAGATACGCAGTATTTT; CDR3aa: CASSRRVGGASTDTQYF
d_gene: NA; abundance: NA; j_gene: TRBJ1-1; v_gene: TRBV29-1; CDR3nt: TGCAGCGTTTGGCCGGACACTGAAGCTTTCTTT; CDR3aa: CSVWPDTEAFF
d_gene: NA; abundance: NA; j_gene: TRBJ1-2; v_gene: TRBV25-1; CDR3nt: TGTGCCAGCAGACCTGTGGGGGCGCCCTATGGCTACACCTTC; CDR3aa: CASRPVGAPYGYTF
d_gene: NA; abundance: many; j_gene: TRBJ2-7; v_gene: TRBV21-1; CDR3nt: TGTGCCAGCAGCAAAGAGGTTTCCGCGACTAGCGCCTCCTACGAGCAGTACTTC; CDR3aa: CASSKEVSATSASYEQYF
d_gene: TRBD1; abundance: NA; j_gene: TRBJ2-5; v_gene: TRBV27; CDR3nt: TGTGCCAGCAGTCCGAAACAGGGGATCTCCTACGAGCGGTACTTC; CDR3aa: CASSPKQGISYERYF
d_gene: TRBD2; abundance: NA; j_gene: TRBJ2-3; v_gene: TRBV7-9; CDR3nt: TGTGCCAGCAGCCGGGGACTAGCGGGAGTCGATACGCAGTATTTT; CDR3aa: CASSRGLAGVDTQYF
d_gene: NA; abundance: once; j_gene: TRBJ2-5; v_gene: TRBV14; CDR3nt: TGTGCCAGCAGCCAACGGCAAGAGACCCAGTACTTC; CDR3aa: CASSQRQETQYF
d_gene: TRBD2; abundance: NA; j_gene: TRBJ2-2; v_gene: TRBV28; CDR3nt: TGTGCCAGCAGTTTAGCGGGGGTGAACACCGGGGAGCTGTTTTTT; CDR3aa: CASSLAGVNTGELFF
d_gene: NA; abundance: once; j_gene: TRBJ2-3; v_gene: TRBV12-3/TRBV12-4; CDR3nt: TGTGCCAGCAGTCCTGGACGGTATACGCAGTATTTT; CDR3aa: CASSPGRYTQYF
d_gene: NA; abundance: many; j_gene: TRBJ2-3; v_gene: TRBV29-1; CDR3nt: TGCAGCGCAGGACTATCCACAGATACGCAGTATTTT; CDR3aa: CSAGLSTDTQYF
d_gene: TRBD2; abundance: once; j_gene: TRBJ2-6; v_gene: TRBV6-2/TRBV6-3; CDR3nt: TGTGCCAGCACCGGGACTAGCGGTATCTCTGGGGCCAACGTCCTGACTTTC; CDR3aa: CASTGTSGISGANVLTF
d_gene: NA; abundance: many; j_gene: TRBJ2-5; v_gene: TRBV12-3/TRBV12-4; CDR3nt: TGTGCCAGCAGCGAGGAAGGGATGGGAGAGACCCAGTACTTC; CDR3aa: CASSEEGMGETQYF
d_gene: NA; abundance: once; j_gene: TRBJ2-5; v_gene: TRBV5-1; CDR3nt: TGCGCCAGCAGACTCGGGACACAAGAGACCCAGTACTTC; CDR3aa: CASRLGTQETQYF
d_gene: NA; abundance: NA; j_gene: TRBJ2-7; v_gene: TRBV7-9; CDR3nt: TGTGCCAGCAGCCCCGTCGCGGTTTCTGACTACGAGCAGTACTTC; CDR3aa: CASSPVAVSDYEQYF
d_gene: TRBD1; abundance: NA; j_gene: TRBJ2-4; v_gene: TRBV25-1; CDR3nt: TGTGCCAGCAGTGCCCGACAGGGTGTGGACATTCAGTACTTC; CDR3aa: CASSARQGVDIQYF
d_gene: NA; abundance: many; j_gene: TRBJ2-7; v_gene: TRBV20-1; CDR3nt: TGCAGTGCTAGAGACCCTTCCGGGAGAAGTCCCACCGAGCAGTACTTC; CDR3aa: CSARDPSGRSPTEQYF
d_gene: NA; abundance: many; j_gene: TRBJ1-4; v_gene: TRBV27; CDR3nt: TGTGCCAGCAGCCTACCCTCTGCGGCTGGTAATGAAAAACTGTTTTTT; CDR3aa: CASSLPSAAGNEKLFF
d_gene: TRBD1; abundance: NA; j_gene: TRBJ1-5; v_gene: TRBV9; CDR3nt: TGTGCCAGCAGCGCGACAGGGGGCGAGAATCAGCCCCGGCATTTT; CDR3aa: CASSATGGENQPRHF
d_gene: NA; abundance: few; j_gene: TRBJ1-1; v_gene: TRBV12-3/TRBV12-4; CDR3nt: TGTGCCAGCAGTCCCAGTGACAGGGAAGCTTTCTTT; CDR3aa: CASSPSDREAFF
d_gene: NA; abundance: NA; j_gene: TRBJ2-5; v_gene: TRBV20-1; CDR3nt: TGCAGTGCCGAGCACGGGAGTTGTCCAGAGACCCAGTACTTC; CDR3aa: CSAEHGSCPETQYF
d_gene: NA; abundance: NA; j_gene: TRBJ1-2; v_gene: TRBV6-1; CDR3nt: TGTGCCACCACAGCTAGCTATGGCTACACCTTC; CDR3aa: CATTASYGYTF
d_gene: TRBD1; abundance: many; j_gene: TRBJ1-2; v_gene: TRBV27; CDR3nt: TGTGCCAGCAGTAAGACAGGGTTCGGCTACACCTTC; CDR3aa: CASSKTGFGYTF
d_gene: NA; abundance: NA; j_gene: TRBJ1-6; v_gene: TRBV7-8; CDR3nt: TGTGCCAGCAGCTCAAAAGGGGCCGTTAGCAATTCACCCCTCCACTTT; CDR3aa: CASSSKGAVSNSPLHF
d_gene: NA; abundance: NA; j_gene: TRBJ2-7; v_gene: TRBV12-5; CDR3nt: TGTGCTAGTGGTTTGGGTGGGACAGCGGGCTACGAGCAGTACTTC; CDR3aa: CASGLGGTAGYEQYF
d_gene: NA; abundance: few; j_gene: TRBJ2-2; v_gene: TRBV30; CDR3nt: TGTGCCTGGGGGACTCTGAACACCGGGGAGCTGTTTTTT; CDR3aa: CAWGTLNTGELFF
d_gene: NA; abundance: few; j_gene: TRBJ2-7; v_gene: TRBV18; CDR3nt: TGTGCCAGCTCCCTCGGCAGCCACTACGAGCAGTACTTC; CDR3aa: CASSLGSHYEQYF
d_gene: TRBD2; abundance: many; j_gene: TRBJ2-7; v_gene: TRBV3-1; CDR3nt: TGTGCCAGCAGCCCCGGGACTACCTACGAGCAGTACTTC; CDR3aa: CASSPGTTYEQYF
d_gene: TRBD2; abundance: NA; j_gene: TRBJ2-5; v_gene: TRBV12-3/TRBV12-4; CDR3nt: TGTGCCAGCAGTTTACCGGGGGGGCTGGATGAGCAGTACTTC; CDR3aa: CASSLPGGLDEQYF
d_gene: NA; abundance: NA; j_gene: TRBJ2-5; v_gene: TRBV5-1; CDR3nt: TGCGCCAGCAGTCGTGGCGGGGACCAAGAGACCCAGTACTTC; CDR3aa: CASSRGGDQETQYF
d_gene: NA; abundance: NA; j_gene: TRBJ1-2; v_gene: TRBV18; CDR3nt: TGTGCCAGCTCAGATAAGGGGCCTCCTAGTGCCTACACCTTC; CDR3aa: CASSDKGPPSAYTF
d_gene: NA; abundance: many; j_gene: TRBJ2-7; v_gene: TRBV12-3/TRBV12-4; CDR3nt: TGTGCCAGCAGTTTAGCGGGACATGAAGTACCAGCGGGAAGGAGGTACGAGCAGTACTTC; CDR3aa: CASSLAGHEVPAGRRYEQYF
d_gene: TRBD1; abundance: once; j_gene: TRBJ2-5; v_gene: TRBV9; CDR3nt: TGTGCCAGCAGCGCCGACAGGGGGTTAAGGGAGACCCAGTACTTC; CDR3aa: CASSADRGLRETQYF
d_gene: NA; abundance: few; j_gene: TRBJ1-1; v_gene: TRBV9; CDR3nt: TGTGCCAGCGGGGGGGGGACTGAAGCTTTCTTT; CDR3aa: CASGGGTEAFF
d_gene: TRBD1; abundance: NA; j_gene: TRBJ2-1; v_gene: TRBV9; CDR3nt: TGTGCCAGCAGCATCAACTCCGGGACAGGAGGTGAGCAGTTCTTC; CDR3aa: CASSINSGTGGEQFF
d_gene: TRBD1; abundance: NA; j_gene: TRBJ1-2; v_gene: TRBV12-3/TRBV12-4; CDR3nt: TGTGCCAGCAGTTTAGCGTCTTCCAGGCAGGGGGAATATGGCTACACCTTC; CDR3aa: CASSLASSRQGEYGYTF
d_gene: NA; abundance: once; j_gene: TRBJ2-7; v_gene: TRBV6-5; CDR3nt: TGTGCCAGCAGTTCCCCGGGGTGGGGCGAGCAGTACTTC; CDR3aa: CASSSPGWGEQYF
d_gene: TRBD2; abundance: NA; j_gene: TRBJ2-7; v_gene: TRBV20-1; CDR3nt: TGCAGTGCTCCTACCTTAGCGGGACGGATGGGCGAGCAGTACTTC; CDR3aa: CSAPTLAGRMGEQYF
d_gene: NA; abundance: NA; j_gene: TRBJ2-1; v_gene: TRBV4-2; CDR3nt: TGTGCCAGCAACCCAAGAGGGACCACCACCTGCAATGAGCAGTTCTTC; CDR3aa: CASNPRGTTTCNEQFF